Listed here is a single T cell receptor beta chain. This entry belongs to a study of shared clonotypes between healthy human individuals. Genomic DNA per cell subset filled all wells of several immunoSEQ plates. PCR replicates from unsorted PBMC used around 300 ng DNA, and this amount was 32,000 or so T cell genomes. Using immunoSEQ multiplex PCR, the repertoire was profiled, and TCRdb retains in-frame clones only, with some absent. The sample shows about half a million clones, around 73% of them seen only once. None of the donors, who were healthy HIV-negative adults, had recently had acute infections or vaccinations. Approximately 100 million PBMCs per unsorted sample were used for genomic DNA. This receptor was identified in a woman in her thirties or forties in good health. Some clones in this sample may be carry-over from other donors' samples. Sequencing was carried out using PBMCs.

CDR3 region: CASSPGAGAGGLINEQFF. The CDR3 DNA sequence: TGTGCCAGCAGCCCTGGGGCTGGGGCGGGAGGTTTAATCAATGAGCAGTTCTTC. The chain is built from TRBV11-3 and TRBJ2-1, with 8 bases matching TRBD2. CDR1 and CDR2 (germline): SGHNT, YENEEA. The V gene end was trimmed by 5 bases and the J gene end by 6 bases; junction bases not matched to a gene: 18. This CDR3 region has 18 residues.